This paragraph reports one TCR beta chain. TCRdb's copy holds only in-frame clones and misses some; the assay was immunoSEQ multiplex PCR. The sample comprises about 150,000 clones, approximately 91% of which are singletons, and 2.4% rests with the top ten. CDR1 SGDLS and CDR2 YYNGEE come from the germline V gene. The ends were cut back, 2 bases at V and 0 bases at J, with 11 bases in the middle. This CDR3 comprises 15 residues. This sample stems from a study of blood T cell repertoires in COVID-19. Across the whole study: The origin of the acute and convalescent COVID-19 samples was the United States, Italy and Spain. In each case, the material was cDNA or gDNA derived from T cells, B-cell-depleted T cells, or PBMCs.

The chain joins TRBV9 to TRBJ1-1; D gene unclear. The sequence was obtained from a woman in her seventies with acute or convalescent COVID-19. The sequencing sample was made of peripheral blood. CDR3 nucleotide sequence: TGTGCCAGCAGCGTCCGAGACACCATGAACACTGAAGCTTTCTTT. Protein: CASSVRDTMNTEAFF. The full variable domain, completed using reference TRBV9 and TRBJ1-1, is DSGVTQTPKHLITATGQRVTLRCSPRSGDLSVYWYQQSLDQGLQFLIQYYNGEERAKGNILERFSAQQFPDLHSELNLSSLELGDSALYFCASSVRDTMNTEAFFGQGTRLTVV.